The T cell receptor beta chain described here comes from a study of OX40 agonist ivuxolimab in advanced cancers. About the research overall: Ivuxolimab is a fully human IgG2 antibody that activates OX40 (CD134). Therapy given before enrollment (anti-PD-1, anti-PD-L1 or anti-CTLA-4) was allowed, and 35% to 45% had some. Study-level points and caveats: Expanded clones were, on average, more numerous in CD8+ T cells than in CD4+.

This CDR3 is built from 13 residues. Per germline, CDR1 SEHNR and CDR2 FQNEAQ (reference sequence). V gave up 11 bases and J gave up 8 bases, with 19 bases separating them. The method was immunoSEQ multiplex PCR; TCRdb's version includes in-frame clones alone and lacks a portion of them. The table has roughly 49,000 clones, 87% seen once. This clone was found once. What it recognizes is unknown. Patients were ineligible given autoimmune disease history or systemic immunosuppression. The chain has TRBV7-9 and TRBJ2-1; D might be TRBD2 (5 bases). This clonotype originated in an adult with an advanced solid tumor such as melanoma, head and neck, liver or kidney cancer. The sample consisted of CD4+ or CD8+ T cells sorted from blood, taken in a trial of the OX40 agonist ivuxolimab. The CDR3: CASLDSFGDEQFF. The CDR3, as DNA: TGTGCCTCTTTGGACTCCTTCGGCGATGAGCAGTTCTTC.